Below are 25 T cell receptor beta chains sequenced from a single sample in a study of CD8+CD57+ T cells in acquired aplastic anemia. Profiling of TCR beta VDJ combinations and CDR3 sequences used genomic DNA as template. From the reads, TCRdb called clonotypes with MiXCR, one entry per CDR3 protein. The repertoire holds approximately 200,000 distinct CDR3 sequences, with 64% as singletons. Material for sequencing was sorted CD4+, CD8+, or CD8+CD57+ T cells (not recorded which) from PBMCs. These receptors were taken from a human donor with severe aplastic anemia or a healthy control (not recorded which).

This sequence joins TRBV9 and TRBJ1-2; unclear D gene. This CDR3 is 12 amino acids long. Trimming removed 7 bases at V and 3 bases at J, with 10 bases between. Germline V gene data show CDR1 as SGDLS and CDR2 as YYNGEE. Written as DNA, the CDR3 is TGTGCCAGCCATAGGTTCGACTATGGCTACACCTTC. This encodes CASHRFDYGYTF.

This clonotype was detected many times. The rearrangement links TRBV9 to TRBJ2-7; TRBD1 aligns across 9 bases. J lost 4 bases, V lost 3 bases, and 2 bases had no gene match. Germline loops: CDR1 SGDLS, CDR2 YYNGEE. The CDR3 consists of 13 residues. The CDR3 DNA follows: TGTGCCAGCAGCGGGGGGACAGGGTACGAGCAGTACTTC. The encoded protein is CASSGGTGYEQYF.

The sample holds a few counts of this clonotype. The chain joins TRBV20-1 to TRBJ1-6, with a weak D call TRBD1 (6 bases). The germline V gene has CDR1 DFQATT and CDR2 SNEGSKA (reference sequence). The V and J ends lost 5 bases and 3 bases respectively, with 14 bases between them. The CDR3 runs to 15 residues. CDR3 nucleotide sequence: TGCAGTGCTCTTAGGACAGACGGCTATAATTCACCCCTCCACTTT. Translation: CSALRTDGYNSPLHF.

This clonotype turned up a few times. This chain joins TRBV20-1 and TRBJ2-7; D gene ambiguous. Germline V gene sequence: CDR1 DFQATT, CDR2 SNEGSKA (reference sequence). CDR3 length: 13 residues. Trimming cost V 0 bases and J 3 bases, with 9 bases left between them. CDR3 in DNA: TGCAGTGCTAGAGATACCAGGAACTACGAGCAGTACTTC. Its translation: CSARDTRNYEQYF.

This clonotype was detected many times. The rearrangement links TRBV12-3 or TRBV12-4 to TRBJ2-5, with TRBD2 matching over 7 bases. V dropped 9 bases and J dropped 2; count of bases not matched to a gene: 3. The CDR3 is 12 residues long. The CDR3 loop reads CASRGVQETQYF. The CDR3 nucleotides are TGTGCCAGTCGGGGGGTTCAAGAGACCCAGTACTTC.

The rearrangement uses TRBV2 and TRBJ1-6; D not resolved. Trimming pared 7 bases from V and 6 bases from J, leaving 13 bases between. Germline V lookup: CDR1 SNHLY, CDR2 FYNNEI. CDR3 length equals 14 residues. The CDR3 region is CASKGGQVNSPLHF. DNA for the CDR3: TGTGCCAGCAAGGGAGGGCAGGTTAATTCACCCCTCCACTTT.

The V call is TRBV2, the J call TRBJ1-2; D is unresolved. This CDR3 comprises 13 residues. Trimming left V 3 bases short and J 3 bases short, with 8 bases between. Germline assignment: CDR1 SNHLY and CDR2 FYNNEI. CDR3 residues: CASSDELHYGYTF. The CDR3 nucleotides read TGTGCCAGCAGTGACGAATTGCACTATGGCTACACCTTC.

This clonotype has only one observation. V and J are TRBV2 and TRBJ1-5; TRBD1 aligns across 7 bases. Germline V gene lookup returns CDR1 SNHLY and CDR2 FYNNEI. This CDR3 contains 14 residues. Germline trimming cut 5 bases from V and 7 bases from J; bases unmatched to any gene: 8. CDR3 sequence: CASSREGAAQPQHF. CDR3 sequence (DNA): TGTGCCAGCAGTCGAGAGGGGGCTGCGCAGCCCCAGCATTTT.

The CDR3 protein is CASSVGTGAGTDTQYF. The CDR3 DNA follows: TGTGCCAGCAGCGTAGGGACAGGGGCCGGCACAGATACGCAGTATTTT. The genes are TRBV9 and TRBJ2-3; 9 bases align to TRBD1. This CDR3 spans 16 amino acids. CDR1 SGDLS and CDR2 YYNGEE come from the germline V gene. V was clipped by 0 bases and J by 1 base; unmatched bases: 3.

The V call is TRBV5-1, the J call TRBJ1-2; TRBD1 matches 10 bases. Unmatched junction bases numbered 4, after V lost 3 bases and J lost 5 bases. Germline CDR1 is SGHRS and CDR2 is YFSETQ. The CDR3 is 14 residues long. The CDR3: CASSSGTGVYGYTF. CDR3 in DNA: TGCGCCAGCAGCTCGGGGACAGGGGTTTATGGCTACACCTTC.

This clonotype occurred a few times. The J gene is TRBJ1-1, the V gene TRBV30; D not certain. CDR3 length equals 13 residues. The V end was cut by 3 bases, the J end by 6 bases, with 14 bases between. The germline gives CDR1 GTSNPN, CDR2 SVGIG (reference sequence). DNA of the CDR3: TGTGCCTGGAGCCTGCCGGGCCCCGCTGAAGCTTTCTTT. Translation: CAWSLPGPAEAFF.

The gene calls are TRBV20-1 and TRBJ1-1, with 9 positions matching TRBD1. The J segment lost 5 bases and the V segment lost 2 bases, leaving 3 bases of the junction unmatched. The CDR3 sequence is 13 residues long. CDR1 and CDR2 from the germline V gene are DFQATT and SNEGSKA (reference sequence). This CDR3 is CSARRTGVTEAFF. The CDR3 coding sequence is TGCAGTGCTAGACGGACAGGGGTGACTGAAGCTTTCTTT.

CDR3 nucleotide sequence: TGTGCCAGCAGCAGAAACCAGGGTGGCACTGAAGCTTTCTTT. It translates to CASSRNQGGTEAFF. V usage is TRBV7-2 and J usage is TRBJ1-1; D is perhaps TRBD1 (5 bases). Trimming shortened V by 5 bases and J by 4 bases, and 14 bases separated the two germline ends. CDR1 is SGHTA, CDR2 FQGNSA, per germline. The CDR3 is 14 residues long.

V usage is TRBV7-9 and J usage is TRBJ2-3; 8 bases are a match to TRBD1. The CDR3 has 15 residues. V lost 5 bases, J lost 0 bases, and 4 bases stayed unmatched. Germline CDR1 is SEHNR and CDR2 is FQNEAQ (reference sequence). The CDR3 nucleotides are TGTGCCAGCAGCCGCCAGGGGGCAAGCACAGATACGCAGTATTTT. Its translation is CASSRQGASTDTQYF. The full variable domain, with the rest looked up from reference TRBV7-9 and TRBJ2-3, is DTGVSQNPRHKITKRGQNVTFRCDPISEHNRLYWYRQTLGQGPEFLTYFQNEAQLEKSRLLSDRFSAERPKGSFSTLEIQRTEQGDSAMYLCASSRQGASTDTQYFGPGTRLTVL.

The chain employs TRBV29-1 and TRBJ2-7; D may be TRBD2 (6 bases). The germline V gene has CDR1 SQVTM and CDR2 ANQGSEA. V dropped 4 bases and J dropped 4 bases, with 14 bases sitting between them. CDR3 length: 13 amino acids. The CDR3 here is CSVVTGETYEQYF. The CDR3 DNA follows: TGCAGCGTTGTTACGGGGGAAACGTACGAGCAGTACTTC.

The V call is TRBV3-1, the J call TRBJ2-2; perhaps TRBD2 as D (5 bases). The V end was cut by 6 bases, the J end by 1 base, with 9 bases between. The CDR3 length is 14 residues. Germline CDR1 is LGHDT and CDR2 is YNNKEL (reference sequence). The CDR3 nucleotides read TGTGCCAGCAGAGAGGGAAGGAACACCGGGGAGCTGTTTTTT. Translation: CASREGRNTGELFF.

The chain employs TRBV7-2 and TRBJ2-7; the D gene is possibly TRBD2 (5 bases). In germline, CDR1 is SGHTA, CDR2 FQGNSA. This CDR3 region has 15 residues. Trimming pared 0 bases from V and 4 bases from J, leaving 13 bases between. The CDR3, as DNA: TGTGCCAGCAGCTTAGCATCCAAAGCGGAGTACGAGCAGTACTTC. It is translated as CASSLASKAEYEQYF.

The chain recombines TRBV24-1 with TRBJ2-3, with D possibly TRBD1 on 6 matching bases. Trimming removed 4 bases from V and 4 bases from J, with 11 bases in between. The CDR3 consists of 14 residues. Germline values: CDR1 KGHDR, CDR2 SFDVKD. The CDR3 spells CATSDPTGSDTQYF. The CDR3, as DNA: TGTGCCACCAGTGACCCAACAGGGTCAGATACGCAGTATTTT.

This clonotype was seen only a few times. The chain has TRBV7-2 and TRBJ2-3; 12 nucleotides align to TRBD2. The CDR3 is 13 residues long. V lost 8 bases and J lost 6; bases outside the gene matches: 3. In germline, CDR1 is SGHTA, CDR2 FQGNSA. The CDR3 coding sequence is TGTGCCAGCCTAGCGGGGGGGACGGATACGCAGTATTTT. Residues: CASLAGGTDTQYF.

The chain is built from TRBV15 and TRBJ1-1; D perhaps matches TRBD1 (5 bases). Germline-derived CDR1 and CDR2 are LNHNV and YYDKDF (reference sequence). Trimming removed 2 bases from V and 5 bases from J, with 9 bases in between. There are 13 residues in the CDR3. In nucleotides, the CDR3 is TGTGCCACCAGCAGACAGGGAGGGACTGAAGCTTTCTTT. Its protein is CATSRQGGTEAFF.

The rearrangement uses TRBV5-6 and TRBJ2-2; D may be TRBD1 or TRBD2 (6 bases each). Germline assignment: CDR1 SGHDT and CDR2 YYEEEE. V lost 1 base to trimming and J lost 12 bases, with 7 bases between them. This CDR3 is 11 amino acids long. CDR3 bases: TGTGCCAGCAGCTTGCGGGGGCAGCTGTTTTTT. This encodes CASSLRGQLFF.

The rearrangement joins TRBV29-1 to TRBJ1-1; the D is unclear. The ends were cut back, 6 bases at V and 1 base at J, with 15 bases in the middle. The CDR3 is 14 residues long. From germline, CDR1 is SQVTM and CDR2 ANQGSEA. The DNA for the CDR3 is TGCAGCGTCGGACTTTCGGCAGCGAACACTGAAGCTTTCTTT. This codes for CSVGLSAANTEAFF.

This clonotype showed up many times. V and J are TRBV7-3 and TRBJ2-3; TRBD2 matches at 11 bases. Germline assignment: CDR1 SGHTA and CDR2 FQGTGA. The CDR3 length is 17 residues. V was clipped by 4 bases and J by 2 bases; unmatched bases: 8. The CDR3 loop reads CASSSTHSGGATDTQYF. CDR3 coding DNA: TGTGCCAGCAGCTCAACCCATAGCGGGGGGGCCACAGATACGCAGTATTTT.

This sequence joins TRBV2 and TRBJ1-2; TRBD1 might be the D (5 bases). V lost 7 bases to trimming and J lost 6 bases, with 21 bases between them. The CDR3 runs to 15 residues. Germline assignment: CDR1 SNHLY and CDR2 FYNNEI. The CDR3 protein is CASTEGLAAYDGYTF. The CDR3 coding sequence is TGTGCCAGCACTGAGGGACTAGCAGCCTACGATGGCTACACCTTC.

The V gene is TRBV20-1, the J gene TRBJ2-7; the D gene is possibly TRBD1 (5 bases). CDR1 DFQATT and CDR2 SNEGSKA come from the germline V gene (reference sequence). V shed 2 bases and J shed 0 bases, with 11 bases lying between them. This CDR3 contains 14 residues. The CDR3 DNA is TGCAGTGCTAGACCGACGACAGCCTCCTACGAGCAGTACTTC. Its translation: CSARPTTASYEQYF.